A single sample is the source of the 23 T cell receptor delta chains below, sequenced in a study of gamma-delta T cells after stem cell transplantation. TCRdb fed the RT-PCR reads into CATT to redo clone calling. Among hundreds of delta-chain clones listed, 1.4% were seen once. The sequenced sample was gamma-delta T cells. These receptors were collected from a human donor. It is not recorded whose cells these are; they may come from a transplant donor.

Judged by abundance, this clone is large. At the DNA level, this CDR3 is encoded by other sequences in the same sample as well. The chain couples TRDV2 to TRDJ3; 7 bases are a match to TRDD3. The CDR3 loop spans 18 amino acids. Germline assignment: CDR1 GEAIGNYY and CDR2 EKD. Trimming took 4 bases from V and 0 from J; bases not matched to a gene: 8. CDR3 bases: TGTGCCTGTGATCTGTGGGGGACCAGCTCCTGGGACACCCGACAGATGTTTTTC. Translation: CACDLWGTSSWDTRQMFF.

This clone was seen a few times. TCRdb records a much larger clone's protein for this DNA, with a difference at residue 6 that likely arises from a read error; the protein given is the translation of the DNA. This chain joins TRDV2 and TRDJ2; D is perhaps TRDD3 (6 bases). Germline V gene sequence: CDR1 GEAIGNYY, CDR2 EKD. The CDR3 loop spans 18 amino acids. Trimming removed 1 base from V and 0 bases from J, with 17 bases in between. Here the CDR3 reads CACDTMGATPSLTAQLFF. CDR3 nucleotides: TGTGCCTGTGACACGATGGGGGCCACCCCCTCTTTGACAGCACAACTCTTCTTT.

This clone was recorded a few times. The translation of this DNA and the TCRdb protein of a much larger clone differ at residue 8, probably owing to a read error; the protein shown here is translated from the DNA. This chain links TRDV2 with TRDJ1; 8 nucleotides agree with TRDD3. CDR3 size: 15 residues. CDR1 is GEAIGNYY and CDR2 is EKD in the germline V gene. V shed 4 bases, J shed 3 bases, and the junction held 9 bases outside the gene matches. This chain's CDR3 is CACDLLGGTADKLIF. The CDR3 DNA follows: TGTGCCTGTGATTTACTGGGGGGTACGGCCGATAAACTCATCTTT.

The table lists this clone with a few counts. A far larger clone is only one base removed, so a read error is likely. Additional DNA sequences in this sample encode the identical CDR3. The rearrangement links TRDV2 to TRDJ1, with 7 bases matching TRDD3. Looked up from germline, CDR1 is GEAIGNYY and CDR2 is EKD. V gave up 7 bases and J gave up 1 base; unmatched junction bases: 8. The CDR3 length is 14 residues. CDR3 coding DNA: TGTGCCTGCGACGGACTGGGGTTCACCGATAAACTCATCTTT. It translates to CACDGLGFTDKLIF.

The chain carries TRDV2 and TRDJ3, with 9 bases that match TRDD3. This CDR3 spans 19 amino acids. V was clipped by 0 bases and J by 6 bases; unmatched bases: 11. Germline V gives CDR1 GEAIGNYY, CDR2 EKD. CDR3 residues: CACDTVSLGDREDTRQMFF. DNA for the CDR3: TGTGCCTGTGACACCGTTAGCCTGGGGGATCGGGAGGACACCCGACAGATGTTTTTC.

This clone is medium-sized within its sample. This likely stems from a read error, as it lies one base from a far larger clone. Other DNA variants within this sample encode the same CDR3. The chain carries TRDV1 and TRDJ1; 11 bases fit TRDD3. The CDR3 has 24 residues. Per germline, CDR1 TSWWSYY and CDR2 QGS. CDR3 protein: CALGGDGLPLIWGILGPYTDKLIF. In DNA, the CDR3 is TGTGCTCTTGGGGGAGACGGCCTCCCTCTGATCTGGGGGATACTTGGGCCTTACACCGATAAGCTCATCTTT.

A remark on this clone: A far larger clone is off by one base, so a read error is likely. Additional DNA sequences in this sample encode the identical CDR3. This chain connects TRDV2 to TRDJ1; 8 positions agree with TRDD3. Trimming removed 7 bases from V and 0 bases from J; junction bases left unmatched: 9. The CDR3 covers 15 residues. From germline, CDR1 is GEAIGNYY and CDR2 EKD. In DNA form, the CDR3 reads TGTGCCTGCGACCCGCTACTGGGGGACACCGATAAACTCATCTTT. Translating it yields CACDPLLGDTDKLIF.

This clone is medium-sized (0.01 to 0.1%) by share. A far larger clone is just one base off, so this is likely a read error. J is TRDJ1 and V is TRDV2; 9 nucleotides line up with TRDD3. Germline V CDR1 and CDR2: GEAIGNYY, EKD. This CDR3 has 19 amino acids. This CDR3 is CACDTVSLGDREDTGKLIF. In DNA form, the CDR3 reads TGTGCCTGTGACACCGTTAGCCTGGGGGATCGGGAGGACACCGGTAAACTCATCTTT.

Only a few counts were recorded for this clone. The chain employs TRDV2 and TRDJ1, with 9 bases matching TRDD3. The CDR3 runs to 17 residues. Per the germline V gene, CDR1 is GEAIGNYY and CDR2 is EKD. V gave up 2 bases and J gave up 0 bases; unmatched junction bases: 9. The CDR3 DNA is TGTGCCTGTGACAGTCTGGGGGATCGGGAGGACACCGATAAACTCATCTTT. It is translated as CACDSLGDREDTDKLIF.

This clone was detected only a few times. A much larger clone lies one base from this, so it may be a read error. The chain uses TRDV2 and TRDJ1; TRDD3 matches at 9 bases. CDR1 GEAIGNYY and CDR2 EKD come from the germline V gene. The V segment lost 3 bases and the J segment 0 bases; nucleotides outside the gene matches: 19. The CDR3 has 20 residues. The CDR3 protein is CACDALIRTGGHPYTDKLIF. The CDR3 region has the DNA TGTGCCTGTGACGCCCTAATCCGTACTGGGGGACACCCGTACACCGATAAACTCATCTTT.

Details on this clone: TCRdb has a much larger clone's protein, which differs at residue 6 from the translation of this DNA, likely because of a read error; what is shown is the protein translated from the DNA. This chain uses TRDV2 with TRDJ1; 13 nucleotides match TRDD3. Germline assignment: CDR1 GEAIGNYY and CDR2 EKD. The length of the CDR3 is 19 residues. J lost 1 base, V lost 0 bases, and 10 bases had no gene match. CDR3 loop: CACDTVLGDTPTGTDKLIF. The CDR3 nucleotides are TGTGCCTGTGACACCGTACTGGGGGATACGCCTACGGGCACCGATAAACTCATCTTT.

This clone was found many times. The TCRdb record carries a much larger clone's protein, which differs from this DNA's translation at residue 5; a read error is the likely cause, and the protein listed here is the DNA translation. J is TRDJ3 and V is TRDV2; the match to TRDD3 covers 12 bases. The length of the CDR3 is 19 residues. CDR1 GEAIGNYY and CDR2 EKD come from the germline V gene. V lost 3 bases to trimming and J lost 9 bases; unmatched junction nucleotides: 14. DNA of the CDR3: TGTGCCTGTGACGCCTTACTGGGGGATACCCTAACGGGCACCCGACAGATGTTTTTC. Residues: CACDALLGDTLTGTRQMFF.

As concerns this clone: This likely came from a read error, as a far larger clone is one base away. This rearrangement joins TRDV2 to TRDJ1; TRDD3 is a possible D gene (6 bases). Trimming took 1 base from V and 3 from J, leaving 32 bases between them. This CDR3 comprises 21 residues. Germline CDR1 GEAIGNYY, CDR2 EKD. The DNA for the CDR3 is TGTGCCTGTGACACAGTAAAGTTCGATGGGGGCCCCATGGGGTACTCCGATAAACTCATCTTT. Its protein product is CACDTVKFDGGPMGYSDKLIF.

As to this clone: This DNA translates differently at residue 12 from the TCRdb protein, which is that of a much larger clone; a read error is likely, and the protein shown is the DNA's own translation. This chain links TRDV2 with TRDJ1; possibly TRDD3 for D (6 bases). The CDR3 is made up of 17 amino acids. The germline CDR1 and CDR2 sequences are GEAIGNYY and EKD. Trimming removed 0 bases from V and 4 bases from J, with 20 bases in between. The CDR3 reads CACDTVVRGSSNDKLIF. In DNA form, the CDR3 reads TGTGCCTGTGACACCGTCGTTAGGGGATCCAGCAACGATAAACTCATCTTT.

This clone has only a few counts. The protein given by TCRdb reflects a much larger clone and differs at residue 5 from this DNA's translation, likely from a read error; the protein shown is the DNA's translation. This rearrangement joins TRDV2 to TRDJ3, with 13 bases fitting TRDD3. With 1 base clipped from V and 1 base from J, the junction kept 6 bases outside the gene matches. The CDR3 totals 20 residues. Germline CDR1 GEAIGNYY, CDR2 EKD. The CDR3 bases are TGTGCCTGTGACACTACTGGGGGATACGCGGGGTCCTGGGACACCCGACAGATGTTTTTC. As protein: CACDTTGGYAGSWDTRQMFF.

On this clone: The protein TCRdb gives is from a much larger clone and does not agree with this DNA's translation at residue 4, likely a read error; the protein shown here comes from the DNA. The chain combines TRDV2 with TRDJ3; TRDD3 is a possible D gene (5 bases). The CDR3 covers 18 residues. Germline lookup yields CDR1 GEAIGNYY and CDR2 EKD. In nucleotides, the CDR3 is TGTGCCTGTGGCACCGGTTGGGGCTCCAGCTGGGACACCCGACAGATGTTTTTC. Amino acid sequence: CACGTGWGSSWDTRQMFF.

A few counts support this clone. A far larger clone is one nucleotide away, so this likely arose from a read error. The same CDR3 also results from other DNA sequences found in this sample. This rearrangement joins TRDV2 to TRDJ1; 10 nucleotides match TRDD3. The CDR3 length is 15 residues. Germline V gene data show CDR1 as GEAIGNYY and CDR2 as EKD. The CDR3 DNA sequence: TGTGCCTGTGACACTCTGGGGGATAGGCCCGATAAGCTCATCTTT. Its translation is CACDTLGDRPDKLIF.

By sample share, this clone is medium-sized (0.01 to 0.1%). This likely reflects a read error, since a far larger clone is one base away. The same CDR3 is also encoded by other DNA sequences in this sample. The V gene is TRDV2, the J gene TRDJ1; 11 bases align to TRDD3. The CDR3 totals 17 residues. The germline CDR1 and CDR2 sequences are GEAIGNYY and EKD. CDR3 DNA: TGTGCCTGTGACCCCGTGGGGGATACGACCCACACCGATAAACTCATCTTC. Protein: CACDPVGDTTHTDKLIF.

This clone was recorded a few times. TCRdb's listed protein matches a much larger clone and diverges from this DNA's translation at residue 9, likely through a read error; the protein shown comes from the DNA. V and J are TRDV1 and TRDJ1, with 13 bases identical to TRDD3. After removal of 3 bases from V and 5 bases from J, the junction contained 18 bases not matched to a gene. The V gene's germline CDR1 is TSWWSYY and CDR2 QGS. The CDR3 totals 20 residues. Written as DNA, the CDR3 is TGTGCTCTTGGGGACTTTCCTACCCCGTACTGGGGGATACGCGGAGATAAACTCATCTTT. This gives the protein CALGDFPTPYWGIRGDKLIF.

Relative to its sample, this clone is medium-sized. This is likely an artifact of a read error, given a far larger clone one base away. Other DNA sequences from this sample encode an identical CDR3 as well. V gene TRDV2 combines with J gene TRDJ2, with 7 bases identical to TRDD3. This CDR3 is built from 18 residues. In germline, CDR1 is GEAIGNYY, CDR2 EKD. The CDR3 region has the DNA TGCGCCTGTGACACTCTGGGGGCCACCCCCTCTTTGACAGCACAACTCTTCTTT. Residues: CACDTLGATPSLTAQLFF.

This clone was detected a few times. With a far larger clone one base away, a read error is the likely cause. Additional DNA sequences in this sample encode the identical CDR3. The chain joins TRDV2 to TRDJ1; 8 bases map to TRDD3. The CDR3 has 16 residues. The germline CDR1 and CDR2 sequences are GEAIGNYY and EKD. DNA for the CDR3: TGTGCCTGTGACGTACTGGGGGGCAAGGACACCGATAAACTCATCTTC. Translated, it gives CACDVLGGKDTDKLIF.

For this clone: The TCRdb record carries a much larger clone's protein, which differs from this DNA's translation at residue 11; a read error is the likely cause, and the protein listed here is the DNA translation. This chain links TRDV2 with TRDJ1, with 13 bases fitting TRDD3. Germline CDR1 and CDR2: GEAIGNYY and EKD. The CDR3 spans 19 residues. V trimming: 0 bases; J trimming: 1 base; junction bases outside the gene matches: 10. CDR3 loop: CACDTLLGDTHTGTDKLIF. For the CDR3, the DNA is TGTGCCTGTGACACCTTACTGGGGGATACGCATACGGGCACCGATAAACTCATCTTT.

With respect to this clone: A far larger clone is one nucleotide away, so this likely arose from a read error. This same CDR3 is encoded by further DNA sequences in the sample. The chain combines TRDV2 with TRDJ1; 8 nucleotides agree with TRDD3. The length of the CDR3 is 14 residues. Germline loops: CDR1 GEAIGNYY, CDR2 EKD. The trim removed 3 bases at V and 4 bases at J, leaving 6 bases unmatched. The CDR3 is CACDVLGALDKLIF. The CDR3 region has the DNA TGTGCCTGTGACGTACTGGGGGCCCTCGATAAACTCATCTTT.